This T cell receptor beta chain was sequenced during a study of radiotherapy plus CTLA-4 blockade in lung cancer. Study context: With less than 40% of patients having disease control, objective responses were seen in about 17%.

Trimming stripped 2 bases from V and 8 bases from J, with 12 bases between. The V gene's germline CDR1 is MDHEN and CDR2 SYDVKM. This CDR3 spans 13 amino acids. Study observations and caveats: Researchers report tumor-derived TCR clones expanding in blood after radiotherapy plus ipilimumab.

Assay used: immunoSEQ multiplex PCR; TCRdb lists only in-frame clones, some missing. The sample records roughly 80,000 clones, around 76% being singletons. Comments on this clone: Its antigen remains unidentified.

Ipilimumab CTLA-4 blockade and focal radiation were given to patients with chemo-refractory metastatic non-small-cell lung cancer. This receptor was identified in a human donor with non-small cell lung cancer who had a partial response to radiotherapy plus ipilimumab. Some clones in this sample may be carry-over from other donors' samples. The starting material was peripheral blood, obtained from a patient treated with radiotherapy plus ipilimumab. The rearrangement uses TRBV28 and TRBJ1-2; D is undetermined. This chain's CDR3 is CASSLNSLRGYTF. The CDR3, as DNA: TGTGCCAGCAGTTTAAACAGTCTTCGGGGCTACACCTTC.